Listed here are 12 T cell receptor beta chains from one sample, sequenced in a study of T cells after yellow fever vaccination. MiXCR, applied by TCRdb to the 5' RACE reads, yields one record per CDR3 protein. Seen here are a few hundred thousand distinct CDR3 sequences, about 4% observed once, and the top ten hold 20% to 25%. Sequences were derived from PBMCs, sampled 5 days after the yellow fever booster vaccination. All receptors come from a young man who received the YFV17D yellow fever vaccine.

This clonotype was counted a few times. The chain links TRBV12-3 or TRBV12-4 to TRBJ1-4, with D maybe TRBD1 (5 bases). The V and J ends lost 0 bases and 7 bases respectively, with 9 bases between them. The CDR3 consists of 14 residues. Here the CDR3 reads CASSLAEGIEKLFF. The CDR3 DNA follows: TGTGCCAGCAGTTTAGCGGAGGGGATTGAAAAACTGTTTTTT.

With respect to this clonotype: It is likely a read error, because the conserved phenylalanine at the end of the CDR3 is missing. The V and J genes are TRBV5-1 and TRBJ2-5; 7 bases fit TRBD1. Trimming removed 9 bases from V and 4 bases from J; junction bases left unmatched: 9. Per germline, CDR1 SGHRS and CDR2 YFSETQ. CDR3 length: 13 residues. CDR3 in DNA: TGCGCCACCCGACAGGGTCCACGAGAGACCCAGTACCTC. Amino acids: CATRQGPRETQYL.

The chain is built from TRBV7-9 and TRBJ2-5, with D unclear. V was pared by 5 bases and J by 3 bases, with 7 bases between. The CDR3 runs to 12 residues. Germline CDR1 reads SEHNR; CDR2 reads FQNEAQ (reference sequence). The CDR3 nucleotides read TGTGCCAGCAGCGCACAGAAAGAGACCCAGTACTTC. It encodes CASSAQKETQYF.

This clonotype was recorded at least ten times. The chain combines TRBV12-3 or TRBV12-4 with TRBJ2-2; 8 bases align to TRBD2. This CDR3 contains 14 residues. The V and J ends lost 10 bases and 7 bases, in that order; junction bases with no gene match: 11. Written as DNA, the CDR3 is TGTGCCATCCCCGGGAGGGAGGGATTCGGGGAGCTGTTTTTT. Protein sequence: CAIPGREGFGELFF.

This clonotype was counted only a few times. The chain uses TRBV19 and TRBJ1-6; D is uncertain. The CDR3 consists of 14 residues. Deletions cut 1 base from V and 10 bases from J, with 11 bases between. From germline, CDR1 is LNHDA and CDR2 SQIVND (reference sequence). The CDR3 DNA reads TGTGCCAGTAGTATAGCGGGGAACGGGTCACCCCTCCACTTT. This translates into CASSIAGNGSPLHF.

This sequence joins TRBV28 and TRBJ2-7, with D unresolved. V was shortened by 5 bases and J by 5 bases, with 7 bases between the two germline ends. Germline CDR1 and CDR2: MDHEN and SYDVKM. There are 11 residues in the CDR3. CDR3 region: CASSGPNEQYV. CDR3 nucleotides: TGTGCCAGCAGTGGGCCCAACGAGCAGTACGTC.

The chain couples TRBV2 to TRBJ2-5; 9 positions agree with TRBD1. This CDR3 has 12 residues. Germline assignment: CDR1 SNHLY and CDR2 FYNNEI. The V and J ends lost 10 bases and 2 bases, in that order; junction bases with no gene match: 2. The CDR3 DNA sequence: TGTGCCACGGACAGGGGACAAGAGACCCAGTACTTC. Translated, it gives CATDRGQETQYF.

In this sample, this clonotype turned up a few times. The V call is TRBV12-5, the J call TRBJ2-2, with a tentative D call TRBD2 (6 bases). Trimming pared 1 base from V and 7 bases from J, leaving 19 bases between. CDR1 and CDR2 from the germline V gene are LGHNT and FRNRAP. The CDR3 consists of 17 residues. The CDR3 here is CASGLGPGGGYIGELFF. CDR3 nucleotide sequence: TGTGCTAGTGGTTTGGGCCCAGGTGGGGGGTATATCGGGGAGCTGTTTTTT.

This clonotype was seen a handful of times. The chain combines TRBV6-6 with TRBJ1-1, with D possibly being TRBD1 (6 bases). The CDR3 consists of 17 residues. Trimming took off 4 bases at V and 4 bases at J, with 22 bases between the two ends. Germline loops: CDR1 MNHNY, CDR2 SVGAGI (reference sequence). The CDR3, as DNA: TGTGCCAGCAGTTCCTCCCGGTGGGGGGAGGGGGTCACTGAAGCTTTCTTT. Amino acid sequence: CASSSSRWGEGVTEAFF.

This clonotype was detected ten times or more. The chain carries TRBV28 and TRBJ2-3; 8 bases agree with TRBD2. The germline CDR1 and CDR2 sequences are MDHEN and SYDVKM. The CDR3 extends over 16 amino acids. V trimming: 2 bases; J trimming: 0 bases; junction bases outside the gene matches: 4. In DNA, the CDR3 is TGTGCCAGCAGTTTACTGGGCGGGGGGAGCACAGATACGCAGTATTTT. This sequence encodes CASSLLGGGSTDTQYF.

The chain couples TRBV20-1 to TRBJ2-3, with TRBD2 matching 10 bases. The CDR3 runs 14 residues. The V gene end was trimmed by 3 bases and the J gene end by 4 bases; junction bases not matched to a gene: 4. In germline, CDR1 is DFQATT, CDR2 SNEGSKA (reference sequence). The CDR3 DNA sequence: TGCAGTGCTAGTATAGCGGGGGGTCCAGATACGCAGTATTTT. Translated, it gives CSASIAGGPDTQYF.

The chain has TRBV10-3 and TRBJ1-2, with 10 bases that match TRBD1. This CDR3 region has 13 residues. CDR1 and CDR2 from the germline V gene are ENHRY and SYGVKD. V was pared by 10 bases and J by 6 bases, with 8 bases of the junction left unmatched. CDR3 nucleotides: TGTGCCACAGGGACAGGGGACGAGAATGGCTACACCTTC. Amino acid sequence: CATGTGDENGYTF.